The 18 T cell receptor beta chains below all came from one sample that was sequenced in a study of identical twins. TCRdb called the 5' RACE reads again in MiXCR, with one record for every CDR3 protein. The table has about 340,000 distinct CDR3 sequences, around 9.7% seen once. Sequenced sample: naive T cells sorted from blood. Receptor source: a woman aged 45-65 years in good health.

J is TRBJ2-7 and V is TRBV2; TRBD2 matches 7 bases. With V trimmed by 6 bases and J by 1 base, 6 bases remained unmatched. CDR1 SNHLY and CDR2 FYNNEI come from the germline V gene. The CDR3 is made up of 14 amino acids. CDR3 sequence (DNA): TGTGCCAGCAGGCCCACTAGCGTTTCCTACGAGCAGTACTTC. Translated, it gives CASRPTSVSYEQYF.

V and J are TRBV7-6 and TRBJ1-4, with 8 nucleotides matching TRBD1. Unmatched junction bases numbered 6, after V lost 6 bases and J lost 3 bases. The CDR3 runs to 15 residues. Germline-derived CDR1 and CDR2 are SGHVS and FNYEAQ. CDR3 region: CASSSQGEANEKLFF. CDR3 nucleotide sequence: TGTGCCAGCAGTTCACAGGGGGAGGCTAATGAAAAACTGTTTTTT. Full variable domain (rest looked up from reference TRBV7-6 and TRBJ1-4): GAGVSQSPRYKVTKRGQDVALRCDPISGHVSLYWYRQALGQGPEFLTYFNYEAQQDKSGLPNDRFSAERPEGSISTLTIQRTEQRDSAMYRCASSSQGEANEKLFFGSGTQLSVL.

The rearrangement uses TRBV2 and TRBJ2-3; D is ambiguous. The V end was cut by 3 bases, the J end by 6 bases, with 4 bases between. Germline-derived CDR1 and CDR2 are SNHLY and FYNNEI. This CDR3 is built from 11 residues. The CDR3 reads CASSEQDTQYF. The CDR3 DNA reads as TGTGCCAGCAGTGAGCAGGATACGCAGTATTTT.

This clonotype has a handful of counts. The chain recombines TRBV29-1 with TRBJ2-3, with 10 bases fitting TRBD1. Trimming took 5 bases from V and 1 from J; bases not matched to a gene: 3. Germline CDR1 SQVTM, CDR2 ANQGSEA. This CDR3 has 14 residues. CDR3 coding DNA: TGCAGCGTTCGGACAGGGGGGGGCACAGATACGCAGTATTTT. Translated: CSVRTGGGTDTQYF.

The V call is TRBV5-5, the J call TRBJ1-5; perhaps TRBD1 as D (5 bases). This CDR3 is 13 amino acids long. Trimming took 2 bases from V and 9 from J, leaving 12 bases between them. Looked up from germline, CDR1 is SGHKS and CDR2 is YYEKEE (reference sequence). CDR3 sequence reads: CASSLLQGTPQHF. CDR3 bases: TGTGCCAGCAGCTTACTTCAGGGTACGCCCCAGCATTTT.

The V call is TRBV20-1, the J call TRBJ2-1, with a possible D match to TRBD2 (6 bases). The CDR3 length is 15 residues. Trimming stripped 3 bases from V and 7 bases from J, with 19 bases between. Looked up from germline, CDR1 is DFQATT and CDR2 is SNEGSKA (reference sequence). The CDR3 loop is CSASRTTTFLNEQFF. In nucleotides, the CDR3 is TGCAGTGCTAGCCGGACTACCACCTTCCTGAATGAGCAGTTCTTC.

This clonotype was picked up a small number of times. The chain is built from TRBV6-5 and TRBJ2-7; no definite D call. From germline, CDR1 is MNHEY and CDR2 SVGAGI. CDR3 length equals 13 residues. The V end was cut by 0 bases, the J end by 4 bases, with 7 bases between. CDR3 region: CASSYSEGYEQYV. In DNA, the CDR3 is TGTGCCAGCAGTTACTCGGAAGGGTACGAGCAGTACGTC.

This clonotype was counted at least ten times. The chain couples TRBV28 to TRBJ2-3, with 11 bases that match TRBD1. V shed 5 bases, J shed 3 bases, and the junction held 10 bases outside the gene matches. Germline V lookup: CDR1 MDHEN, CDR2 SYDVKM. The CDR3 runs 17 residues. The CDR3 protein is CASSLPEGQGDTDTQYF. The CDR3 region has the DNA TGTGCCAGCAGTCTCCCAGAGGGACAGGGGGATACAGATACGCAGTATTTT.

This clonotype showed up just a few times. The chain couples TRBV7-6 to TRBJ2-7; 7 bases align to TRBD2. Trimming cost V 5 bases and J 3 bases; bases outside gene matches: 10. This CDR3 contains 15 residues. In germline, CDR1 is SGHVS, CDR2 FNYEAQ. Here the CDR3 DNA reads TGTGCCAGCAGCGAAAGGGCGGGAGATGTCTACGAGCAGTACTTC. It translates to CASSERAGDVYEQYF.

This chain joins TRBV4-1 and TRBJ2-7; D gene uncertain. Germline V gives CDR1 MGHRA, CDR2 YSYEKL. Trimming pared 4 bases from V and 2 bases from J, leaving 12 bases between. The CDR3 extends over 14 amino acids. The CDR3 DNA reads TGCGCCAGCAGCCGCACCGGTTCGACCTACGAGCAGTACTTC. This encodes CASSRTGSTYEQYF.

This clonotype was counted a few times. The chain employs TRBV6-5 and TRBJ2-7, with D uncertain. The germline V gene encodes CDR1 MNHEY and CDR2 SVGAGI. V lost 5 bases and J lost 0, with 11 bases in between. The length of the CDR3 is 14 residues. This CDR3 is CASSRTRSSYEQYV. As DNA, the CDR3 is TGTGCCAGCAGTCGGACCAGGAGCTCCTACGAGCAGTACGTC.

The CDR3 loop is CASTLTSGSSLGELFF. CDR3 nucleotides: TGTGCCAGCACCCTGACTAGCGGGAGTAGCCTCGGGGAGCTGTTTTTT. The chain couples TRBV27 to TRBJ2-2; 12 bases match TRBD2. Germline assignment: CDR1 MNHEY and CDR2 SMNVEV (reference sequence). The CDR3 runs to 16 residues. Germline trimming cut 7 bases from V and 7 bases from J; bases unmatched to any gene: 10.

The rearrangement links TRBV21-1 to TRBJ1-4; the table's D call, TRBD1, was not checked against the DNA. TRBV21-1 corresponds to a pseudogene. CDR3 length: 20 amino acids. The CDR3 loop is CASSNQKDREIFWGNEKLFF. CDR3 DNA sequence: TGTGCCAGCAGCAATCAAAAGGACAGGGAGATCTTCTGGGGTAATGAAAAACTGTTTTTT.

This clonotype appeared many times. The chain couples TRBV5-1 to TRBJ2-3; D is possibly TRBD1 or TRBD2 (5 bases each). V was trimmed by 6 bases and J by 7 bases, leaving 18 bases between them. Germline CDR1 and CDR2: SGHRS and YFSETQ. The CDR3 loop spans 14 amino acids. CDR3 region: CASMGEFLRNTQYF. CDR3 coding DNA: TGCGCCAGCATGGGGGAGTTCTTGAGGAATACGCAGTATTTT.

This chain joins TRBV27 and TRBJ2-1; D gene ambiguous. Germline V gene lookup returns CDR1 MNHEY and CDR2 SMNVEV (reference sequence). The CDR3 has 15 residues. V was clipped by 2 bases and J by 0 bases, with 8 bases between them. The CDR3 DNA sequence: TGTGCCAGCAGTTTAGAGCAGAGCTCCTACAATGAGCAGTTCTTC. Its translation is CASSLEQSSYNEQFF.

The chain uses TRBV30 and TRBJ1-1; D not resolved. Between the trimmed V and J ends, which lost 5 bases and 0 bases, there was a span of 10 bases. Germline V gene sequence: CDR1 GTSNPN, CDR2 SVGIG (reference sequence). The CDR3 spans 13 residues. The CDR3 is CAWGIRLNTEAFF. The CDR3 nucleotides are TGTGCCTGGGGGATCAGGTTGAACACTGAAGCTTTCTTT.

Ten or more counts support this clonotype. The chain carries TRBV5-6 and TRBJ2-5; 8 nucleotides align to TRBD2. Trimming cost V 4 bases and J 4 bases; bases outside gene matches: 9. In germline, CDR1 is SGHDT, CDR2 YYEEEE. The CDR3 is 15 amino acids. The CDR3 coding sequence is TGTGCCAGCAGCCTCGTTGTAGCGGGAAGAGAGACCCAGTACTTC. This translates into CASSLVVAGRETQYF.

This clonotype occurred a few times. CDR3 nucleotide sequence: TGCAGTGCTAGTGGGGGTTCTGGAAACACCATATATTTT. Its translation: CSASGGSGNTIYF. V usage is TRBV20-1 and J usage is TRBJ1-3; tentative D call: TRBD1 (5 bases). The germline V and J ends were trimmed by 3 bases and 1 base, with 7 bases remaining between them. CDR3 length equals 13 residues. Germline CDR1 and CDR2: DFQATT and SNEGSKA (reference sequence).